The 27 T cell receptor beta chains below come from one sample, sequenced in a study of chemoradiotherapy in HPV16-positive cancers (dated by TCRdb to the early 2020s). The library was prepared using the immunoSEQ multiplex PCR assay. This immuneACCESS table, as held by TCRdb, lists in-frame sequences with V and J called but not all clones. Of the missing ones, under half trace to an unresolved V gene in checked studies; the others have no known cause. Recorded for this sample are fewer than 40,000 clones; 92% of them occurred a single time. The ten largest clones capture 3% to 4.5% of the sample. Sequencing used blood, obtained from a patient who underwent chemoradiotherapy. All receptors derive from a human donor with HPV-associated anogenital cancer.

The genes are TRBV30 and TRBJ2-7; D unresolved. Germline values: CDR1 GTSNPN, CDR2 SVGIG (reference sequence). Between the trimmed V and J ends, which lost 5 bases and 3 bases, there was a span of 11 bases. CDR3 length: 12 residues. CDR3 nucleotides: TGTGCCTGGTCGTACGTCCTCTACGAGCAGTACTTC. Amino acid sequence: CAWSYVLYEQYF.

This rearrangement joins TRBV7-9 to TRBJ2-7; 9 bases are a match to TRBD1. This CDR3 comprises 15 residues. Looked up from germline, CDR1 is SEHNR and CDR2 is FQNEAQ (reference sequence). The V segment lost 4 bases and the J segment 0 bases; nucleotides outside the gene matches: 4. The CDR3 DNA reads TGTGCCAGCAGCTACGGACAGGGGATCTCCTACGAGCAGTACTTC. Translated, it gives CASSYGQGISYEQYF.

In DNA form, the CDR3 reads TGTGCCAGCAGCCACGGGGGGGCCGGGGAGACCCAGTACTTC. Its translation: CASSHGGAGETQYF. This chain links TRBV4-2 with TRBJ2-5, with 8 bases aligning to TRBD2. V shed 3 bases, J shed 5 bases, and the junction held 5 bases outside the gene matches. Per the germline V gene, CDR1 is LGHNA and CDR2 is YNFKEQ. The length of the CDR3 is 14 residues.

The chain couples TRBV5-4 to TRBJ1-1; 10 bases align to TRBD1. This CDR3 has 15 residues. Germline trimming cut 5 bases from V and 1 base from J; bases unmatched to any gene: 5. Looked up from germline, CDR1 is SGHNT and CDR2 is YYREEE (reference sequence). The CDR3 sequence: CASRAGTGENTEAFF. The CDR3 DNA sequence: TGTGCCAGCAGAGCCGGGACAGGGGAGAACACTGAAGCTTTCTTT.

The chain joins TRBV7-9 to TRBJ1-1, with a possible D match to TRBD1 (5 bases). CDR1 is SEHNR, CDR2 FQNEAQ, per germline (reference sequence). The CDR3 is 15 amino acids. Trimming shortened V by 0 bases and J by 3 bases, and 11 bases separated the two germline ends. The CDR3 protein is CASSLAGQGDTEAFF. Here the CDR3 DNA reads TGTGCCAGCAGCTTAGCGGGGCAGGGAGACACTGAAGCTTTCTTT.

V and J are TRBV6-1 and TRBJ1-5, with D unresolved. CDR1 MNHNS and CDR2 SASEGT come from the germline V gene. The CDR3 is 15 residues long. V lost 3 bases, J lost 0 bases, and 9 bases lay in between. The CDR3 region has the DNA TGTGCCAGCAGTGAGCAGTTTAATAGCAATCAGCCCCAGCATTTT. It is translated as CASSEQFNSNQPQHF.

The rearrangement links TRBV6-5 to TRBJ2-1; 7 bases agree with TRBD1. Germline V gene sequence: CDR1 MNHEY, CDR2 SVGAGI. There are 12 residues in the CDR3. J lost 14 bases, V lost 5 bases, and 9 bases had no gene match. CDR3 residues: CASSTQTGFEFF. For the CDR3, the DNA is TGTGCCAGCAGTACACAGACAGGGTTCGAGTTCTTC.

In its sample, this clone was seen a few times. The rearrangement links TRBV7-9 to TRBJ2-1, with TRBD2 identical over 9 bases. The trim removed 11 bases at V and 1 base at J, leaving 9 bases unmatched. The CDR3 covers 15 residues. Germline V gene sequence: CDR1 SEHNR, CDR2 FQNEAQ (reference sequence). CDR3 nucleotide sequence: TGTGCCGGCGAGCATAGCGGGGGTTCCTACAATGAGCAGTTCTTC. Translation: CAGEHSGGSYNEQFF.

This chain uses TRBV18 with TRBJ2-3; 7 bases are a match to TRBD2. The CDR3 covers 14 residues. The ends lost 3 bases at V and 3 bases at J; junction bases unmatched: 3. The germline gives CDR1 KGHSH, CDR2 LQKENI. The CDR3 here is CASSPRGLTDTQYF. The CDR3 DNA sequence: TGTGCCAGCTCACCGCGGGGACTAACAGATACGCAGTATTTT.

Only one count was recorded for this clone. The V gene is TRBV6-5, the J gene TRBJ1-3; D is ambiguous. Germline V CDR1 and CDR2: MNHEY, SVGAGI. Trimming cost V 4 bases and J 0 bases, with 13 bases left between them. This CDR3 spans 16 amino acids. The CDR3 reads CASSLARGNSGNTIYF. The CDR3 DNA reads TGTGCCAGCAGTTTAGCCCGAGGGAACTCTGGAAACACCATATATTTT.

The CDR3 loop reads CASSLVAGGGDTQYF. The CDR3 DNA reads as TGTGCCAGCAGCTTGGTTGCGGGGGGGGGAGATACGCAGTATTTT. The rearrangement links TRBV5-4 to TRBJ2-3; 9 bases fit TRBD2. The CDR3 spans 15 residues. CDR1 is SGHNT, CDR2 YYREEE, per germline (reference sequence). With 0 bases clipped from V and 5 bases from J, the junction kept 4 bases outside the gene matches.

The rearrangement joins TRBV19 to TRBJ2-3; possible D gene TRBD2, 5 bases. Per germline, CDR1 LNHDA and CDR2 SQIVND (reference sequence). Trimming shortened V by 1 base and J by 2 bases, and 34 bases separated the two germline ends. This CDR3 is 23 amino acids long. In DNA, the CDR3 is TGTGCCAGTAGTATAGGGGGTCGAAGGGTCTGGACGAATCCGGGCCGGGACACAGATACGCAGTATTTT. Its protein product is CASSIGGRRVWTNPGRDTDTQYF.

CDR3 sequence: CASSYGDSYTF. Written as DNA, the CDR3 is TGTGCCAGCAGTTACGGGGACAGCTACACCTTC. This rearrangement joins TRBV6-6 to TRBJ1-2; D may be TRBD1 (6 bases). CDR3 length: 11 residues. Germline V gene lookup returns CDR1 MNHNY and CDR2 SVGAGI (reference sequence). Trimming pared 2 bases from V and 9 bases from J, leaving 7 bases between.

The chain couples TRBV6-5 to TRBJ1-5; unclear D gene. Germline V CDR1 and CDR2: MNHEY, SVGAGI. This CDR3 spans 15 amino acids. Trimming removed 0 bases from V and 1 base from J, with 7 bases in between. The CDR3 protein is CASSYSLQSNQPQHF. CDR3 sequence (DNA): TGTGCCAGCAGTTACTCTCTCCAAAGCAATCAGCCCCAGCATTTT.

In its sample, this clone was seen once. The rearrangement joins TRBV30 to TRBJ1-5; D gene unclear. This CDR3 has 13 amino acids. V lost 2 bases, J lost 1 base, and 6 bases lay in between. Germline lookup yields CDR1 GTSNPN and CDR2 SVGIG (reference sequence). The CDR3 loop reads CAWSLGSNQPQHF. Here the CDR3 DNA reads TGTGCCTGGAGTTTGGGGAGCAATCAGCCCCAGCATTTT.

This rearrangement joins TRBV4-3 to TRBJ2-3; 15 bases line up with TRBD2. Germline V gives CDR1 LGHNA, CDR2 YSLEER. V shed 0 bases, J shed 5 bases, and the junction held 3 bases outside the gene matches. This CDR3 has 17 residues. The CDR3 bases are TGCGCCAGCAGCCAAGACCGGGGACTAGCGGGGGGAGATACGCAGTATTTT. It translates to CASSQDRGLAGGDTQYF.

This chain connects TRBV5-1 to TRBJ1-5, with TRBD1 as a possible D gene (6 bases). Looked up from germline, CDR1 is SGHRS and CDR2 is YFSETQ. CDR3 length: 15 amino acids. V lost 4 bases and J lost 3, with 14 bases in between. The CDR3, as DNA: TGCGCCAGCAGCCCGAAGGGGGGCCTCAATCAGCCCCAGCATTTT. It specifies CASSPKGGLNQPQHF.

The V call is TRBV29-1, the J call TRBJ2-5; perhaps TRBD2 as D (6 bases). Deletions cut 5 bases from V and 2 bases from J, with 18 bases between. Germline values: CDR1 SQVTM, CDR2 ANQGSEA. There are 15 residues in the CDR3. CDR3 residues: CSVIPLTSNQETQYF. CDR3 coding DNA: TGCAGCGTTATCCCCTTGACTAGTAATCAAGAGACCCAGTACTTC.

This rearrangement joins TRBV14 to TRBJ2-7, with 8 bases that match TRBD1. Looked up from germline, CDR1 is SGHDN and CDR2 is FVKESK. The J segment lost 2 bases and the V segment lost 7 bases, leaving 1 base of the junction unmatched. The CDR3 has 12 residues. The CDR3 region is CASNRGTYEQYF. Written as DNA, the CDR3 is TGTGCCAGCAACAGGGGGACCTACGAGCAGTACTTC.

The gene calls are TRBV30 and TRBJ2-5, with TRBD2 matching over 10 bases. The junction had 6 bases not matched to a gene; V was cut back by 2 bases and J by 0 bases. Germline CDR1 and CDR2: GTSNPN and SVGIG (reference sequence). This CDR3 region has 16 residues. CDR3 region: CAWSTGLAANQETQYF. As DNA, the CDR3 is TGTGCCTGGAGTACAGGACTAGCGGCGAACCAAGAGACCCAGTACTTC.

The sample holds a few counts of this clone. The J gene is TRBJ2-7, the V gene TRBV11-1; TRBD2 aligns across 10 bases. The V and J ends lost 5 bases and 6 bases, in that order; junction bases with no gene match: 13. The germline V gene has CDR1 SGHAT and CDR2 FQDESV (reference sequence). The CDR3 contains 16 residues. DNA of the CDR3: TGTGCCAGCAGCCCCCAGGTGGGACAGCGGGGGGGCGAGCAGTACTTC. Protein sequence: CASSPQVGQRGGEQYF. The complete variable domain, with remaining parts taken from reference TRBV11-1 and TRBJ2-7, reads EAEVAQSPRYKITEKSQAVAFWCDPISGHATLYWYRQILGQGPELLVQFQDESVVDDSQLPKDRFSAERLKGVDSTLKIQPAELGDSAMYLCASSPQVGQRGGEQYFGPGTRLTVT.

The rearrangement joins TRBV5-1 to TRBJ2-3; D ambiguous. The CDR3 is made up of 14 amino acids. V lost 3 bases and J lost 1, with 9 bases in between. Per the germline V gene, CDR1 is SGHRS and CDR2 is YFSETQ. CDR3 loop: CASSSFWGTDTQYF. CDR3 in DNA: TGCGCCAGCAGCTCCTTTTGGGGCACAGATACGCAGTATTTT.

The chain couples TRBV4-2 to TRBJ2-5, with TRBD2 matching 13 bases. Germline assignment: CDR1 LGHNA and CDR2 YNFKEQ. With V trimmed by 3 bases and J by 3 bases, 10 bases remained unmatched. The CDR3 totals 18 residues. The CDR3 sequence: CASSHATSGGAGEETQYF. Here the CDR3 DNA reads TGTGCCAGCAGCCATGCCACTAGCGGGGGGGCAGGGGAAGAGACCCAGTACTTC.

The chain employs TRBV2 and TRBJ1-2, with a tentative D call TRBD1 (6 bases). The length of the CDR3 is 13 residues. Germline assignment: CDR1 SNHLY and CDR2 FYNNEI. Trimming cost V 7 bases and J 6 bases, with 15 bases left between them. CDR3 region: CASTRTENHGYTF. The CDR3 DNA is TGTGCCAGCACCCGGACAGAGAACCATGGCTACACCTTC.

The chain is built from TRBV19 and TRBJ1-1; D not certain. V was shortened by 9 bases and J by 3 bases, with 14 bases between the two germline ends. Germline lookup yields CDR1 LNHDA and CDR2 SQIVND (reference sequence). This CDR3 is 13 amino acids long. CDR3 amino acids: CASKDRWDTEAFF. CDR3 in DNA: TGTGCCAGCAAGGACCGTTGGGACACTGAAGCTTTCTTT.

The V call is TRBV2, the J call TRBJ2-7, with 9 bases aligning to TRBD1. The V segment lost 7 bases and the J segment 6 bases; nucleotides outside the gene matches: 7. CDR1 SNHLY and CDR2 FYNNEI come from the germline V gene. CDR3 length: 13 residues. This chain's CDR3 is CASTGTGQVEQYF. CDR3 DNA: TGTGCCAGCACCGGGACAGGGCAAGTCGAGCAGTACTTC.

The rearrangement links TRBV7-9 to TRBJ1-3; 7 nucleotides agree with TRBD1. This CDR3 region has 13 residues. The V gene end was trimmed by 2 bases and the J gene end by 8 bases; junction bases not matched to a gene: 3. Germline assignment: CDR1 SEHNR and CDR2 FQNEAQ (reference sequence). CDR3 residues: CASSLTQGDTIYF. The CDR3 bases are TGTGCCAGCAGCTTAACTCAGGGGGACACCATATATTTT.